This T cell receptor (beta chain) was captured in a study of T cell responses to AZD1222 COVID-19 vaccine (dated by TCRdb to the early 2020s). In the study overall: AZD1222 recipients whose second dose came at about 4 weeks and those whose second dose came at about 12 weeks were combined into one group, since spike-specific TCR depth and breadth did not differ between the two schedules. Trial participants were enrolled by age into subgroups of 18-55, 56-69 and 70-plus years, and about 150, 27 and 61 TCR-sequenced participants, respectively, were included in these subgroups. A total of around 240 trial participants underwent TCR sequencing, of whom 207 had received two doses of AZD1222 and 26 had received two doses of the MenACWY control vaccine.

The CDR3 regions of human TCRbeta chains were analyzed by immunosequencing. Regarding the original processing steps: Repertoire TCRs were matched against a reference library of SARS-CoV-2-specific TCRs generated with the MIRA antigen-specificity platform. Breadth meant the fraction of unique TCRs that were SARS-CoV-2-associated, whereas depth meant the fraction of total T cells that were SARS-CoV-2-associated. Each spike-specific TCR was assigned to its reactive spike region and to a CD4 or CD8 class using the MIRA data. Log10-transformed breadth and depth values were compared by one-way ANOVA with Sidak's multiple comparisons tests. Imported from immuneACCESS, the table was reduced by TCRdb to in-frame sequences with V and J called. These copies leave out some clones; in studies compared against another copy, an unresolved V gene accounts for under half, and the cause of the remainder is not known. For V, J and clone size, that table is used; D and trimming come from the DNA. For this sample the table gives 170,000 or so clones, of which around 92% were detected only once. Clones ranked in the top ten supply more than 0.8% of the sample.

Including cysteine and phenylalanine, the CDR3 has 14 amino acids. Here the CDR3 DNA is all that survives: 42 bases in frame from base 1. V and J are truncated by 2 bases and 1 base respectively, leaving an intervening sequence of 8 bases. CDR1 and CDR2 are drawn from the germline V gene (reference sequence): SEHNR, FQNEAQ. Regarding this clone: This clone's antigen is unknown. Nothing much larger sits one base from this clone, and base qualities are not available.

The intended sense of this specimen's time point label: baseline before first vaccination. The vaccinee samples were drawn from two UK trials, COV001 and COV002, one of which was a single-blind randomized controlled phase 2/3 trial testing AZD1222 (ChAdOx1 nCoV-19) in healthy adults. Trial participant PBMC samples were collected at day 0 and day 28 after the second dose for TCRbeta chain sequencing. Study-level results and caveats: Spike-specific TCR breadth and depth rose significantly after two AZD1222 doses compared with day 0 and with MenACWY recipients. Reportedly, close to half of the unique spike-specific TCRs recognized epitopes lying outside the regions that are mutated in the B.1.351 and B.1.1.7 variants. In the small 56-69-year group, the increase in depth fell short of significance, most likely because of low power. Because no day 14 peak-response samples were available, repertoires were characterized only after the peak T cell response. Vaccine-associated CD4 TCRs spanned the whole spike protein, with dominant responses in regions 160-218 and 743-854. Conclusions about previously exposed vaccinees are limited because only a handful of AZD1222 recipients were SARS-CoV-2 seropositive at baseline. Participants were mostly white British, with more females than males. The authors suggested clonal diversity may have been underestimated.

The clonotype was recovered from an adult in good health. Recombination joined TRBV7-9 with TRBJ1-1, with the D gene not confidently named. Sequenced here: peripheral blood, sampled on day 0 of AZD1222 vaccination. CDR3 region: CASSLFLQNTEAFF. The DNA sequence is TGTGCCAGCAGCTTATTTCTACAGAACACTGAAGCTTTCTTT.